This T cell receptor beta chain was observed in a study of regulatory T cells in long-lasting Graves disease. This clonotype was detected ten times or more. Time point specified: newly diagnosed GD, antithyroid drugs for less than 3 months. Preparation of the TCR library used RNA extracted from PBMCs. In building TCR beta libraries, iRepertoire HTBI primers were used together with Arm-PCR of CDR3 regions. MiXCR, applied by TCRdb to the multiplex PCR reads, yields one record per CDR3 protein. This table has approximately 440,000 distinct CDR3 sequences, 15% to 20% appearing once. In germline, CDR1 is SGHTA, CDR2 FQGTGA. The V and J ends lost 4 bases and 0 bases, in that order; junction bases with no gene match: 11. The CDR3 has 19 amino acids. These records were also assigned to another study, of T cells in Graves' hyperthyroidism and ophthalmopathy.

V is TRBV7-3 and J is TRBJ2-2, with 10 bases fitting TRBD1. The sample consisted of peripheral blood mononuclear cells (PBMCs), taken at new diagnosis, from a patient treated with antithyroid drugs. The TCR was taken from a man aged 40-55 years with Graves disease. CDR3 in amino acids: CASSSLGDRGLANTGELFF. CDR3 bases: TGTGCCAGCAGCTCACTGGGGGACAGGGGACTTGCGAACACCGGGGAGCTGTTTTTT.